This T cell receptor beta chain was found in a study of brain T cells in children with intractable seizures. Study outcomes and limitations: Pre-surgery blood may have been undersampled, hiding some clones.

The CDR3 runs to 12 residues. V was clipped by 4 bases and J by 4 bases, with 5 bases between them. The germline V gene has CDR1 WSHSY and CDR2 SAAADI. For this clone: Its antigen is not known.

TCRdb keeps only in-frame clones here, not all; method: immunoSEQ multiplex PCR. The table shows about 120,000 clones, with roughly 94% occurring only once. The origin of this receptor is a boy younger than two with hemimegalencephaly and intractable seizures. The V gene is TRBV10-2, the J gene TRBJ1-5, with D possibly matching TRBD1 (5 bases). Specimen: peripheral blood, collected at surgery. The CDR3 DNA reads TGCGCCAGCAGTGGGGGGAATCAGCCCCAGCATTTT. Amino acids: CASSGGNQPQHF.